The subject of this entry is one TCR beta chain. Its cognate antigen has yet to be identified. The input lacks base qualities; no much larger clone sits a single base away. With a median age of around 52 years (range roughly 21-70) and about 51% female, the healthy controls consisted of 20 blood donors whose buffy coats were used. CD4+ and CD8+ cells were isolated by positive magnetic bead selection on an AutoMACS, and purity was checked by flow cytometry. Peripheral blood mononuclear cells were isolated by Ficoll-Paque PLUS density gradient separation. Nucleospin Tissue or Tissue XS kits were used to extract DNA from CD4-enriched, CD8-enriched or PBMC samples, and a Qubit 2.0 fluorometer was used for quantification. TCRB CDR3 sequencing used the immunoSEQ assay on genomic DNA. The paper's processing steps were these. Only productive TCRB rearrangements were included in the analyses. Defining a clone by its unique TCRB CDR3 sequence, the study calculated clonality as a productive clonality index derived from Shannon entropy. To calculate repertoire overlap between two samples, the template counts of each clone were considered relative to each sample's total templates. A correlation with a Spearman r of 0.6 to 0.65 was found between V-gene usage by flow cytometry and V-gene usage by TCRB sequencing. The immuneACCESS repertoire file appears here via TCRdb, limited to in-frame rearrangements. These files lack a portion of the clones; in checked studies, under half of the deficit traces to unresolved V genes, and the cause of the others is not known. Clone size and the V and J calls come from that table; the DNA yielded D and trimming. In this sample the table shows approximately 25,000 clones, roughly 74% of which occur a single time. Clones ranked in the top ten supply just over 9.5% of the sample.

The germline V gene (reference sequence) sets CDR1 to SEHNR and CDR2 to FQNEAQ. Relative to germline, V is 5 bases shorter and J is 4 bases shorter, with 20 bases between their ends. The CDR3 goes from the cysteine to the phenylalanine over 16 residues. The entry retains the CDR3 DNA only, 48 bases that are in frame from base 1. The data were taken from a study of somatic mutations in cytotoxic T cells in rheumatoid arthritis (dated by TCRdb to the late 2010s). Background for the entire study: Some T-cell populations stained with V beta antibodies were sorted by flow on a FACSAria II or Sony SH800 to nearly 100% purity, with sorted V beta1+ cells additionally subjected to TCRB sequencing. Median age was essentially the same in the patient group and the control group. The study asked whether expanded CD8+ T-cell clones in newly diagnosed, untreated rheumatoid arthritis carry somatic mutations, and used TCRB deep sequencing to characterize clonality. TCRB deep sequencing was performed for some 60 rheumatoid arthritis patients and roughly 20 healthy controls. The study at large found these results: There was no significant difference in CD8+ T-cell clonality between rheumatoid arthritis patients and age-matched healthy controls. No adjustment for multiple comparisons was made for the slight TRBV07 underrepresentation in patients. The largest CD8+ clone made up more than 20% of CD8+ cells in about an eighth of the 65 patients, and blood and synovial fluid shared several identical CD8+ TCRB sequences. Viral specificity could not be ruled out by absence from virus-specific databases, and the antigen targets of the expanded CD8+ clones remained unknown. In patients, CD8+ clonality rose with age (Spearman r ~ 0.49), which was not the case in healthy controls.

The sequence links TRBV7-9 to TRBJ2-5, and the D gene may be TRBD1, 5 bases matching. Sequencing was performed on CD8+ T cells sorted from blood. The receptor was isolated from a woman aged 18-35 years in good health. The bases read TGTGCCAGCAGCCTTTACCCCCCAGGGTCAGGAGAGACCCAGTACTTC. Translated, this gives CASSLYPPGSGETQYF.